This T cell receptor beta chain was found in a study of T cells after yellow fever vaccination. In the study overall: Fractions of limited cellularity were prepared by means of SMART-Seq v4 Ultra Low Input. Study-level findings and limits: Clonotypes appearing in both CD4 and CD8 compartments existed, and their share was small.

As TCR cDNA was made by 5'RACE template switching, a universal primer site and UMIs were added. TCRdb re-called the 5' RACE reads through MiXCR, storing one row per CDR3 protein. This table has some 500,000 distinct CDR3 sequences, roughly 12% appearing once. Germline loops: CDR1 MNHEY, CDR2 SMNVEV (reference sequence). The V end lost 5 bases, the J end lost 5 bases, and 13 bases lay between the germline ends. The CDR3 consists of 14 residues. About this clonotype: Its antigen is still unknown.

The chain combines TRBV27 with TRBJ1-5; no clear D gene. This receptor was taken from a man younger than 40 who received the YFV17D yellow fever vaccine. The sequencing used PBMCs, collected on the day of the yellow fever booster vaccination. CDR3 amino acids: CASSEHAADQPQHF. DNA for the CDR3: TGTGCCAGCAGTGAACATGCAGCGGATCAGCCCCAGCATTTT.